A selection of T cell receptor beta chains follows, all from one sample in a study of blood T cells in healthy people across ages. MiXCR was run by TCRdb on the 5' RACE reads, yielding one entry per CDR3 protein. This sample has 730,000 or so distinct CDR3 sequences, with roughly 41% found just once. The material sequenced was blood. These TCRs come from a man at least 80 years old in good health. Each CDR3 is given with its conserved first and last residue. The order of the fields is clone size, V gene, J gene, CDR3 protein. Expanded clones get a size class; other rows say once, few or many, or leave the size out.

abundance: NA
v_gene: TRBV6-4
j_gene: TRBJ2-2
CDR3aa: CASSAGTSAGELFF

abundance: NA
v_gene: TRBV2
j_gene: TRBJ1-2
CDR3aa: CASRPGGYGYTF

abundance: NA
v_gene: TRBV14
j_gene: TRBJ2-3
CDR3aa: CASSQAFGGTDTQYF

abundance: NA
v_gene: TRBV20-1
j_gene: TRBJ2-7
CDR3aa: CSTRVLEGAGGPRYEQYF

abundance: NA
v_gene: TRBV20-1
j_gene: TRBJ2-1
CDR3aa: CSAGASGRLDEQFF

abundance: NA
v_gene: TRBV7-2
j_gene: TRBJ2-3
CDR3aa: CASSPTGIGTDTQYF

abundance: few
v_gene: TRBV3-1
j_gene: TRBJ2-2
CDR3aa: CASSRLEGLIHTGELFF

abundance: NA
v_gene: TRBV3-1
j_gene: TRBJ2-5
CDR3aa: CASSQGTSGGQETQYF

abundance: once
v_gene: TRBV5-1
j_gene: TRBJ1-2
CDR3aa: CASSLDVSNIYGYTF

abundance: few
v_gene: TRBV20-1
j_gene: TRBJ1-1
CDR3aa: CSARDQGRSNTEAFF

abundance: NA
v_gene: TRBV12-3/TRBV12-4
j_gene: TRBJ2-3
CDR3aa: CASSRGGDTQYF

abundance: few
v_gene: TRBV13
j_gene: TRBJ1-2
CDR3aa: CASSLSRNNYGYTF

abundance: many
v_gene: TRBV28
j_gene: TRBJ2-5
CDR3aa: CASSFTPKGRGETQYF

abundance: few
v_gene: TRBV2
j_gene: TRBJ2-5
CDR3aa: CASSEAFLEGWETQYF

abundance: few
v_gene: TRBV4-1
j_gene: TRBJ2-3
CDR3aa: CASSPERQHTDTQYF

abundance: NA
v_gene: TRBV9
j_gene: NA
CDR3aa: CASSVSGTGYEQYF

abundance: once
v_gene: TRBV4-1
j_gene: TRBJ2-7
CDR3aa: CASSQSTGYTYEQYF

abundance: NA
v_gene: TRBV20-1
j_gene: TRBJ2-1
CDR3aa: CSAKRERGASGTIEQFF